This is a list of T cell receptor beta chains from one sample in a study of blood T cell repertoires in COVID-19. Some clones are missing from TCRdb's copy, which holds only in-frame ones; the method was immunoSEQ multiplex PCR. The sample has around 78,000 clones, roughly 88% seen once. The sample was peripheral blood. These receptors were collected from a man between 45 and 60 years old with active or convalescent COVID-19. The CDR3 runs from the conserved cysteine through the conserved F or W. A D gene is named only where the DNA matches it firmly. Expanded clones are given a class, and other clones once, few, many or no size at all.

D	J	size	V	CDR3	DNA
TRBD1	TRBJ2-7	-	TRBV6-5	CASSLTGAYEQYF	TGTGCCAGCAGCCTGACAGGGGCCTACGAGCAGTACTTC
TRBD1	TRBJ2-2	-	TRBV2	CARDRGRINTGELFF	TGTGCCAGGGACAGGGGGCGAATAAACACCGGGGAGCTGTTTTTT
TRBD2	TRBJ2-7	once	TRBV7-2	CASSLFLAGKYEQYF	TGTGCCAGCAGCTTATTCCTAGCGGGAAAATACGAGCAGTACTTC
-	TRBJ2-7	-	TRBV27	CASSRSRGVISYEQYF	TGTGCCAGCAGTCGTTCGCGAGGTGTAATCTCCTACGAGCAGTACTTC
TRBD2	TRBJ2-5	-	TRBV6-6	CASMGGEETQYF	TGTGCCAGCATGGGGGGGGAAGAGACCCAGTACTTC
TRBD2	TRBJ2-5	-	TRBV5-1	CASSLVSGSLVETQYF	TGCGCCAGCAGCTTGGTGAGCGGGAGCTTGGTTGAGACCCAGTACTTC
TRBD2	TRBJ2-3	-	TRBV7-8	CASSLAGGEGTDTQYF	TGTGCCAGCAGCTTAGCGGGAGGGGAAGGCACAGATACGCAGTATTTT
TRBD2	TRBJ2-5	-	TRBV25-1	CASSGGGPAGTQYF	TGTGCCAGCAGTGGGGGGGGTCCGGCCGGGACCCAGTACTTC
TRBD2	TRBJ2-5	few	TRBV30	CAWSVGTSGGQETQYF	TGTGCCTGGAGTGTTGGAACTAGCGGGGGCCAAGAGACCCAGTACTTC
TRBD1	TRBJ1-2	-	TRBV29-1	CSGGQGHGYTF	TGCAGCGGAGGACAGGGACATGGCTACACCTTC
TRBD2	TRBJ2-1	-	TRBV7-7	CASSPSIYGTSGSSYNEQFF	TGTGCCAGCAGCCCATCAATTTACGGGACTAGCGGGAGCTCCTACAATGAGCAGTTCTTC
TRBD1	TRBJ2-1	-	TRBV7-9	CASSLIGTEYNEQFF	TGTGCCAGCAGCTTAATCGGGACAGAGTACAATGAGCAGTTCTTC
-	TRBJ1-4	-	TRBV28	CASSPNNSPTNEKLFF	TGTGCCAGCAGTCCAAACAACAGTCCCACTAATGAAAAACTGTTTTTT
-	TRBJ1-5	-	TRBV12-3/TRBV12-4	CASRAKHNQPQHF	TGTGCCAGCAGAGCGAAACACAATCAGCCCCAGCATTTT
-	TRBJ2-1	-	TRBV11-2	CASSMNRGSSSEQFF	TGTGCCAGCAGCATGAATAGAGGGAGCAGCAGTGAGCAGTTCTTC
-	TRBJ2-1	-	TRBV5-4	CASSFRTGSSYNEQFF	TGTGCCAGCAGCTTCAGAACAGGGAGCTCCTACAATGAGCAGTTCTTC
TRBD1	TRBJ2-5	-	TRBV11-2	CASSPNRDRGTQYF	TGTGCCAGCAGCCCCAATCGGGACAGGGGAACCCAGTACTTC
-	TRBJ1-2	-	TRBV9	CASHGGSNYGYTF	TGTGCCAGCCACGGGGGTTCTAACTATGGCTACACCTTC
-	TRBJ2-7	-	TRBV2	CASSLAREQYF	TGTGCCAGCAGTTTAGCCCGCGAGCAGTACTTC
TRBD2	TRBJ2-2	-	TRBV5-4	CASSSAGPTGELFF	TGTGCCAGCAGCTCAGCGGGACCCACCGGGGAGCTGTTTTTT
TRBD1	TRBJ1-1	few	TRBV5-1	CASSSGQENTEAFF	TGCGCCAGCAGCTCTGGACAGGAGAACACTGAAGCTTTCTTT
TRBD1	TRBJ1-1	-	TRBV6-1	CASSEQGARWTEAFF	TGTGCCAGCAGTGAACAGGGGGCACGGTGGACTGAAGCTTTCTTT
TRBD1	TRBJ2-7	-	TRBV5-1	CASSTSGQGYEQYF	TGCGCCAGCAGCACGTCGGGACAGGGTTACGAGCAGTACTTC
TRBD2	TRBJ2-7	-	TRBV4-1	CASSPEGSGSSYEQYF	TGCGCCAGCAGCCCAGAGGGAAGCGGGAGCTCCTACGAGCAGTACTTC
TRBD1	TRBJ1-4	-	TRBV2	CASSQNGGGGEKLFF	TGTGCCAGCAGTCAAAACGGAGGGGGCGGTGAAAAACTGTTTTTT
TRBD2	TRBJ2-5	-	TRBV5-1	CASSLGGLAGMDQETQYF	TGCGCCAGCAGCTTGGGAGGACTAGCGGGAATGGACCAAGAGACCCAGTACTTC
-	TRBJ1-1	once	TRBV5-4	CASGSQGLEAFF	TGTGCCAGCGGGTCACAGGGTCTTGAAGCTTTCTTT
-	TRBJ1-5	-	TRBV28	CASSFPGSGNQPQHF	TGTGCCAGCAGTTTCCCAGGGTCGGGCAATCAGCCCCAGCATTTT
TRBD2	TRBJ2-2	-	TRBV5-1	CASYRTSGGSYTGELFF	TGCGCCAGCTACCGGACTAGCGGGGGGTCGTACACCGGGGAGCTGTTTTTT
TRBD2	TRBJ2-7	few	TRBV10-1	CASSEDPSGTSYEQYF	TGCGCCAGCAGTGAAGATCCTAGCGGGACATCCTACGAGCAGTACTTC
-	TRBJ2-5	-	TRBV18	CASSGAAGQETQYF	TGTGCCAGCTCAGGGGCGGCAGGCCAAGAGACCCAGTACTTC
-	TRBJ2-2	-	TRBV7-2	CASSLKPSTGELFF	TGTGCCAGCAGCTTAAAACCGAGCACCGGGGAGCTGTTTTTT
TRBD2	TRBJ2-5	-	TRBV7-2	CASSQSGLAEETQYF	TGTGCCAGCAGCCAGTCGGGGCTAGCGGAAGAGACCCAGTACTTC
TRBD2	TRBJ2-5	-	TRBV5-1	CASSFGLAGTQETQYF	TGCGCCAGCAGCTTTGGACTAGCGGGAACTCAAGAGACCCAGTACTTC
TRBD1	TRBJ2-1	-	TRBV10-2	CASTAAGQGDEQFF	TGCGCCAGCACCGCGGCAGGGCAGGGGGATGAGCAGTTCTTC
-	TRBJ1-5	-	TRBV28	CASSFFRGAVQPQHF	TGTGCCAGCAGTTTCTTCCGGGGGGCAGTTCAGCCCCAGCATTTT
-	TRBJ1-4	-	TRBV4-3	CASSQDRIANEKLFF	TGCGCCAGCAGCCAAGACAGGATAGCTAATGAAAAACTGTTTTTT
-	TRBJ2-7	few	TRBV6-5	CASSYSIGRGTYEQYF	TGTGCCAGCAGTTACTCGATAGGCAGGGGAACCTACGAGCAGTACTTC
-	TRBJ2-5	-	TRBV29-1	CSVSTAMNSETQYF	TGCAGCGTTTCGACTGCCATGAATTCGGAGACCCAGTACTTC
TRBD2	TRBJ2-3	-	TRBV2	CASRGLAGTTDTQYF	TGTGCCAGCAGGGGACTAGCGGGGACCACAGATACGCAGTATTTT
TRBD2	TRBJ2-7	-	TRBV5-1	CASSLDGTSSNEQYF	TGCGCCAGCAGCTTGGATGGGACTAGCTCCAACGAGCAGTACTTC
-	TRBJ2-2	-	TRBV4-3	CASSQVILRGGELFF	TGCGCCAGCAGCCAAGTAATCCTACGGGGCGGGGAGCTGTTTTTT
-	TRBJ2-7	-	TRBV9	CASSQPSGTYEQYF	TGTGCCAGCAGCCAACCTTCCGGGACCTACGAGCAGTACTTC
TRBD1	TRBJ1-4	-	TRBV5-1	CASSSGQGASNEKLFF	TGCGCCAGCAGCTCGGGACAGGGGGCCTCTAATGAAAAACTGTTTTTT
-	TRBJ1-6	-	TRBV12-3/TRBV12-4	CASTMRYSPLHF	TGTGCCAGCACCATGAGATACTCACCCCTCCACTTT
TRBD1	TRBJ2-5	-	TRBV30	CAWSPAGGRETQYF	TGTGCCTGGAGTCCCGCAGGGGGTCGGGAGACCCAGTACTTC
-	TRBJ2-5	-	TRBV11-2	CASSLAKTRLETQYF	TGTGCCAGCAGCTTAGCCAAGACTCGTTTGGAGACCCAGTACTTC
TRBD1	TRBJ2-7	few	TRBV29-1	CSVEGQGAYEQYF	TGCAGCGTTGAAGGACAGGGGGCCTACGAGCAGTACTTC
TRBD1	TRBJ1-6	-	TRBV5-4	CASSHDRAAYNSPLHF	TGTGCCAGCAGCCACGACAGGGCGGCCTATAATTCACCCCTCCACTTT
TRBD1	TRBJ1-2	-	TRBV30	CAWSNPTTGGVGYTF	TGTGCCTGGAGTAATCCGACGACAGGGGGTGTTGGCTACACCTTC
-	TRBJ2-5	-	TRBV2	CASRSYTGTPQETQYF	TGTGCCAGCAGATCTTACACCGGGACACCGCAAGAGACCCAGTACTTC
-	TRBJ2-7	-	TRBV5-1	CASSLRGGYEQYF	TGCGCCAGCAGCTTGAGGGGGGGCTACGAGCAGTACTTC
-	TRBJ2-2	once	TRBV24-1	CATSDFGVPGELFF	TGTGCCACCAGTGATTTCGGGGTTCCCGGGGAGCTGTTTTTT
TRBD1	TRBJ1-2	few	TRBV20-1	CSASPTGTVDYGYTF	TGCAGTGCTAGTCCTACCGGGACAGTCGACTATGGCTACACCTTC
-	TRBJ2-1	-	TRBV10-1	CASSGSSTTYNEQFF	TGCGCCAGCAGTGGGTCTAGCACTACCTACAATGAGCAGTTCTTC
TRBD2	TRBJ2-7	-	TRBV5-1	CASSEVASGTYEQYF	TGCGCCAGCAGCGAGGTGGCTAGCGGAACTTACGAGCAGTACTTC
TRBD2	TRBJ2-3	-	TRBV30	CAWRGKAGGLASTDTQYF	TGTGCCTGGAGGGGAAAAGCGGGAGGGTTAGCTAGCACAGATACGCAGTATTTT